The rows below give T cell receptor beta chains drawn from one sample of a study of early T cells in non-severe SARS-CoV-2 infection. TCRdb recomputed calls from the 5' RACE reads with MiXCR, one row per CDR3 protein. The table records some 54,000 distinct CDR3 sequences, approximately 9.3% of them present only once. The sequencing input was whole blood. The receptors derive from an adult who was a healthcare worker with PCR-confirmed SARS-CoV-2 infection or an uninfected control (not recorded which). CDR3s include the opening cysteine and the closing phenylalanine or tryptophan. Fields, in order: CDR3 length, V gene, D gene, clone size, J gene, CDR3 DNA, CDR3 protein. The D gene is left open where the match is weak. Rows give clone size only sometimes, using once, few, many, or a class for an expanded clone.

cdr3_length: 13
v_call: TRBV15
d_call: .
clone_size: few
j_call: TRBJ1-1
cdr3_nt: TGTGCCACCACCCCATTTCGAAACACTGAAGCTTTCTTT
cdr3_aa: CATTPFRNTEAFF

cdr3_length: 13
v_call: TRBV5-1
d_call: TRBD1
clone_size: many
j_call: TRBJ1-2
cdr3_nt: TGCGCCAGCGGGACAGGGAGCCTATATGGCTACACCTTC
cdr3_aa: CASGTGSLYGYTF

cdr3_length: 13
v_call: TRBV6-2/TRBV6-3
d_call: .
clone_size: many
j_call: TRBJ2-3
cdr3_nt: TGTGCCAGCAGTCGCCCGGCGAGGGAGAGGCAGTATTTT
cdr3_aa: CASSRPARERQYF

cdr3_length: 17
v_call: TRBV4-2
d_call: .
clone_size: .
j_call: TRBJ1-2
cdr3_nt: TGTGCCAGCAGCCAAGATAGGCCGTTACCCGTCAACTATGGCTACACCTTC
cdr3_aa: CASSQDRPLPVNYGYTF

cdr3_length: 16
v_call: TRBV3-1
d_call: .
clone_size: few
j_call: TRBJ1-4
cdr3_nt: TGTGCCAGCAGCCAGGGGACAACTGCAACTAATGAAAAACTGTTTTTT
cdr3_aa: CASSQGTTATNEKLFF

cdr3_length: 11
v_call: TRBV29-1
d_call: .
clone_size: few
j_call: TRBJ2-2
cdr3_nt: TGCAGCGCCATGCACACCGGGGAGCTGTTTTTT
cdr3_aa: CSAMHTGELFF

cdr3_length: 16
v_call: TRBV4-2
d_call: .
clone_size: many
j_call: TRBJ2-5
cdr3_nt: TGTGCCAGCAGCCAAGATATAGGGCGATTAGAAGAGACCCAGTACTTC
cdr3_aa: CASSQDIGRLEETQYF

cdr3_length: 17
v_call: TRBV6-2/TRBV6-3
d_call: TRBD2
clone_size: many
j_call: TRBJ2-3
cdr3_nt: TGTGCCAGCAGTTACTCGGCGACTAGCGGGAGAGTAGATACGCAGTATTTT
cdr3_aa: CASSYSATSGRVDTQYF

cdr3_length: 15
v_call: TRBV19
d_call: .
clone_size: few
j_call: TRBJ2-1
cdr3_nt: TGTGCCAGTAAGGACGGGGGAGCGGGTTACAATGAGCAGTTCTTC
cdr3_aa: CASKDGGAGYNEQFF

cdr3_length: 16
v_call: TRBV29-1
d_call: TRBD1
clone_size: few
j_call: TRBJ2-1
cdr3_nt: TGCAGCGCAACCCCTCCGACAGGGCAGTACGGCAATGAGCAGTTCTTC
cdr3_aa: CSATPPTGQYGNEQFF

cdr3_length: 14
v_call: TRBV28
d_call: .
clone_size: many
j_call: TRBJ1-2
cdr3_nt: TGTGCCAGCAGTTTAAATTACGGGACCGGGCGGTACACCTTC
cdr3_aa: CASSLNYGTGRYTF

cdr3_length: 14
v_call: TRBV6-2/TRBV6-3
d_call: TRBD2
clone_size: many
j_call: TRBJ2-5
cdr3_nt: TGTGCCAGCATACTAGCGGGAGTCCAAGAGACCCAGTACTTC
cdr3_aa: CASILAGVQETQYF

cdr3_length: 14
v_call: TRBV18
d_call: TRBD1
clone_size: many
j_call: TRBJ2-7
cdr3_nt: TGTGCCAGCTCACCTCCCGGACAGGACTACGAGCAGTACTTC
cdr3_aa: CASSPPGQDYEQYF

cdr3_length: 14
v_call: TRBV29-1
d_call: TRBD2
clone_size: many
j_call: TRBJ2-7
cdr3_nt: TGCAGCGTTGAGTCCAGCGGGAGGGGCTACGAGCAGTACTTC
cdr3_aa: CSVESSGRGYEQYF

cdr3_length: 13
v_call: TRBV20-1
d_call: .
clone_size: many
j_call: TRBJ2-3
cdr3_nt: TGCAGTGAGTTGGCGAAGAGCACAGATACGCAGTATTTT
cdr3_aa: CSELAKSTDTQYF

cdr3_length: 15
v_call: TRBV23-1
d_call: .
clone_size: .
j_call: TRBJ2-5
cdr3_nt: TGCGCCAGCAACCCCTTCCCGGGTGATAAAGAGACCCAGTACTTC
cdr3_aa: CASNPFPGDKETQYF

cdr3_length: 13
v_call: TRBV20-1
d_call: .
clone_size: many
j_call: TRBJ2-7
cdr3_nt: TGCAGTGCTCCGCTGTGGAGCTCCTACGAGCAGTACTTC
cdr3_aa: CSAPLWSSYEQYF

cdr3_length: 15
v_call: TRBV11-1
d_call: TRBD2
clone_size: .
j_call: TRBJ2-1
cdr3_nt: TGTGCCAGCAGCTTGTCCTCTAGCGGATACAATGAGCAGTTCTTC
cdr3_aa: CASSLSSSGYNEQFF

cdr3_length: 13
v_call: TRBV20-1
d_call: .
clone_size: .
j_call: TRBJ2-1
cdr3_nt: TGCAGTGCTAGAGAAAGGAGGCACAATGAGCAGTTCTTC
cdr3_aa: CSARERRHNEQFF

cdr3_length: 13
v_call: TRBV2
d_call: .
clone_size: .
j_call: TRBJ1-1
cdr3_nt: TGTGCCAGCAGTCAGGGCAGGAGGACTGAAGCTTTCTTT
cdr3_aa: CASSQGRRTEAFF

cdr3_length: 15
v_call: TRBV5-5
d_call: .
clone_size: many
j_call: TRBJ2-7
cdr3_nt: TGTGCCAGCAGCTTGGAGGCAGGGTCAGCATACGAGCAGTACTTC
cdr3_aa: CASSLEAGSAYEQYF

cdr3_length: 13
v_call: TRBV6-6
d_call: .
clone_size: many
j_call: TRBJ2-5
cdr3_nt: TGTGCCAGCAGTTACGAGGGATGGGAGACCCAGTACTTC
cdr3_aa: CASSYEGWETQYF

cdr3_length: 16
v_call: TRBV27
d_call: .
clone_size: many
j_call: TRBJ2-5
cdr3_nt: TGTGCCAGCAGTTCCCTGGGGGGGGGGCCTCAAGAGACCCAGTACTTC
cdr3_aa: CASSSLGGGPQETQYF

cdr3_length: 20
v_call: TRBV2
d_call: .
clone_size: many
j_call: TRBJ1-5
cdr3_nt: TGTGCCAGCAGTGAAAACCCCTCGGGGTATACTAGCGAGAGCAATCAGCCCCAGCATTTT
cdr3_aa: CASSENPSGYTSESNQPQHF

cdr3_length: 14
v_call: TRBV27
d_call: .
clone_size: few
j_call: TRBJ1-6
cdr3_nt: TGTGCCAGCAGTTTCCGGTACCCTAATTCACCCCTCCACTTT
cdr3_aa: CASSFRYPNSPLHF

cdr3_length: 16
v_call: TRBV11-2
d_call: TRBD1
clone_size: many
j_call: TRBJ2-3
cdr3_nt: TGTGCCAGCAGCTTAGCAGGGACAGGGAACACAGATACGCAGTATTTT
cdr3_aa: CASSLAGTGNTDTQYF

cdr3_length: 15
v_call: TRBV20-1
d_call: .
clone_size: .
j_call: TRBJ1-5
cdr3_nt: TGCAGTGCCGAAAAACCAACAGGAGTCAATCAGCCCCAGCATTTT
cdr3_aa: CSAEKPTGVNQPQHF

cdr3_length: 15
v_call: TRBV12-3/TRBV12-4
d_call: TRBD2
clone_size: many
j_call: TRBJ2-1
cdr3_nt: TGTGCCAGCAGTTTAGTTAGCGGGAGGGTAAATGAGCAGTTCTTC
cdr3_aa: CASSLVSGRVNEQFF

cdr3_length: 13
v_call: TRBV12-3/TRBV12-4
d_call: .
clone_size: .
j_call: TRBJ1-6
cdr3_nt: TGTGCCAGCTGCCGGCAGGGTGGATCACCCCTCCACTTT
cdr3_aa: CASCRQGGSPLHF

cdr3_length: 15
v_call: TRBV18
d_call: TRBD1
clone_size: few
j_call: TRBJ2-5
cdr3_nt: TGTGCCAGCTCACCGACGACAGGGCGACAAGAGACCCAGTACTTC
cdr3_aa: CASSPTTGRQETQYF

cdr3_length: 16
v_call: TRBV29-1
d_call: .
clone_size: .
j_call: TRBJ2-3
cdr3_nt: TGCAGCGTTGTAGAAACCCACGGCGGACCCACAGATACGCAGTATTTT
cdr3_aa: CSVVETHGGPTDTQYF